This record concerns one TCR beta chain sequence. This clone was recorded a few times. The target of this receptor is not known. Base qualities are not at hand, and no much larger clone is one base apart. This sample stems from a study of beta chain features in type 1 diabetes (dated 2018 in TCRdb). Regarding the complete study: Mean age, gender distribution, total cell number and subset yield did not differ between patients and healthy donors. Regulatory and stem cell-like memory subsets were obtained from only 8 patients and roughly eight healthy donors, while naive and central memory subsets were obtained from all 30 or so donors. The study compared the TCRB repertoires of sorted circulating CD4+ T cell subsets in recently diagnosed type 1 diabetes patients with those in matched healthy donors. A total of about 110 million sorted cells were examined across all samples, and the number of cells per subset was strongly correlated with RNA yield. General study outcomes and caveats: Patients with type 1 diabetes made fewer insertions and deleted more nucleotides at VDJ recombination sites, implying thymic rearrangement abnormalities. PCR might favor shorter templates, but patient and control samples were amplified and corrected together, so any skew would affect both groups equally. Because the HLA sub-analyses included only small numbers of individuals, any influence of HLA type on TCRB rearrangement was left unresolved. Because cDNA was sequenced instead of genomic DNA, activated cells with high expression could be over-represented, although the groups did not differ in activation or CD3 levels. Naive, central memory and regulatory TCRB repertoires appeared more similar among patients than among healthy donors. A moderate but significant shortening of TCRB CDR3 length was observed in type 1 diabetes patients in all four CD4+ subsets.

The entire amount of isolated RNA was reverse transcribed using the High Capacity cDNA Reverse Transcription Kit, so the sequenced TCRB transcripts were expressed ones. Deep immunoSEQ sequencing was applied to naive, central memory and regulatory T cell samples, giving an average of approximately 4 million total reads per sample. Sorted cells were lysed in RLT buffer and RNA was extracted with DNase-treated RNeasy Micro or Mini kits, depending on cell number. Each cell subset was processed on its own to prevent cross-contamination, while patient and healthy donor samples were processed together. The immunoSEQ multiplex PCR was used to amplify TCRB sequences from cDNA, generating 87-bp fragments that spanned the CDR3 region. Sequencing of the amplicons was performed on the Illumina HiSeq platform. The paper's processing steps were these. Synthetic template baselines were used to correct PCR bias computationally, reads within Hamming distance 2 were collapsed, and singletons that could not be merged were discarded. Reads were aligned to IMGT to assign V, D and J genes, CDR3 length, and insertions or deletions at six rearrangement sites. Within each subset, clonotype counts were normalized to the number of sorted cells before true diversity and Gini coefficients were calculated with the tcR R package. The overlap coefficient, calculated on TCRB nucleotide sequences, was used to measure repertoire sharing. Imported from immuneACCESS, the table was reduced by TCRdb to in-frame sequences with V and J called. These copies leave out some clones; in studies compared against another copy, an unresolved V gene accounts for under half, and the cause of the remainder is not known. V and J calls and clone size are those listed in that table; D and trimming were worked out from the DNA. The sample data list about 290,000 clones, and about 7.8% of these were observed just once. In total, the top ten clones hold roughly 0.94% of the sample.

Each donor gave one peripheral blood draw, approximately 100 mL on average, collected into heparinised tubes. Naive, central memory, regulatory and stem cell-like memory CD4+ T cells were sorted on a BD FACSAria II using a panel including CD45RO, CCR7, CD25, CD127, CD95 and CD27. A purity above 95% was achieved for all sorted populations. PBMCs were separated immediately by Lymphoprep density gradient centrifugation and were stained directly, without being cultured. So that batch effects would be minimized, each experiment stained and sorted samples in pairs, pairing one healthy donor with one patient. The source material was central memory CD4+ T cells from blood. This TCR derives from a woman aged 18-35 years in good health.

The base sequence is TGTGCCAGCGAAGTGGACTCTGGAAACACCATATATTTT. Translation gives CASEVDSGNTIYF. The sequence joins TRBV2 to TRBJ1-3, with the D gene uncertain. Trimming at the junction amounts to 8 bases on V and 0 bases on J, and the germline ends lie 8 bases apart. CDR1 and CDR2, per the germline V gene, are SNHLY and FYNNEI. From the cysteine through the phenylalanine, the CDR3 covers 13 amino acids. Only the CDR3 region is kept as DNA, spanning 39 bases read in frame from base 1.